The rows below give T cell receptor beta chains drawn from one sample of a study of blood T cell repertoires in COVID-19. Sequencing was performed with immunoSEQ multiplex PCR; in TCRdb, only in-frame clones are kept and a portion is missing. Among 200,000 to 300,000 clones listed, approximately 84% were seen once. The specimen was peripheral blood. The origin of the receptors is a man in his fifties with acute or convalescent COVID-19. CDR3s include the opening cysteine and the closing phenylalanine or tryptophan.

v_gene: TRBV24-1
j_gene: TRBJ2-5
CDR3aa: CATSRDSAQETQYF

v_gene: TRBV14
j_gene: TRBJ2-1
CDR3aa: CASSSRQVDHNEQFF

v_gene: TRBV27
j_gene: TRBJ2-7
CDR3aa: CASSPPGGGRAYEQYF

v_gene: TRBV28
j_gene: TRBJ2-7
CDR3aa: CASTPAGTSAYEQYF

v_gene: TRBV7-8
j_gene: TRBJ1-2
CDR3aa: CASSSRTGYGYTF

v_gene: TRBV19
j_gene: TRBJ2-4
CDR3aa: CASSIPRDSFPIQYF

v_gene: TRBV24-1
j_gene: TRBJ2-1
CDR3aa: CATSRDTPRNEQFF

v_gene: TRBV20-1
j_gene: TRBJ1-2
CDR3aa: CSASPTGGGLEGYTF

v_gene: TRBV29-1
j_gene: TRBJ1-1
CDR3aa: CSVGASGNTEAFF

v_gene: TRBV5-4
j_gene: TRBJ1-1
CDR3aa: CASSPGQMNTEAFF

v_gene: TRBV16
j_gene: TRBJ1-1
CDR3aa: CASSREPSGTEAFF

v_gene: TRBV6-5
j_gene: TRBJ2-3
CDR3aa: CASKYGTDTDTQYF

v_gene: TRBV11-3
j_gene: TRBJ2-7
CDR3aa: CASSKGQGSSYEQYF

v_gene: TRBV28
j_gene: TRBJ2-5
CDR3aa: CASSFTPRTGDYQETQYF

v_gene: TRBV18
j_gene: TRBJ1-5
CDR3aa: CASSAGEDQPQHF

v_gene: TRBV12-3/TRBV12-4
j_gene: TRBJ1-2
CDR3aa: CASSGSLYGYTF

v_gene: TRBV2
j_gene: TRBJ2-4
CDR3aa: CASSGQGLAKNIQYF

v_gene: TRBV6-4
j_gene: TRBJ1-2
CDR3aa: CASSQGTGTGYTF

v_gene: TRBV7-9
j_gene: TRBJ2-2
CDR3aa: CASIPSISGYFTGELFF

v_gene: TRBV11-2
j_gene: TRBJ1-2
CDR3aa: CASSKHRANYGYTF

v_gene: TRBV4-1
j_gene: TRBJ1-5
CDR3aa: CASSQDWVGGRQPQHF

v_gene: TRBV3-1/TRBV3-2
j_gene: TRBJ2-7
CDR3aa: CASSPGRGGVYEQYF

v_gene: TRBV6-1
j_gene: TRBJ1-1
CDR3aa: CASSEDSTEAFF

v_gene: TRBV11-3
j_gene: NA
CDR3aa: CASSSLAGGYEQYF

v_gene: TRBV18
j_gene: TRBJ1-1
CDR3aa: CASSQKTGANTEAFF

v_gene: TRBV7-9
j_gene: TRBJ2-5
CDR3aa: CASTTSGETQYF

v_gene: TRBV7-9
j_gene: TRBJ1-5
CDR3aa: CASRPAGADQPQHF

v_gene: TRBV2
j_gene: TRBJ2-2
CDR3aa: CASRTSGGAGELFF

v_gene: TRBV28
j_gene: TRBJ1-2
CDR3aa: CASSSAGRGIYGYTF

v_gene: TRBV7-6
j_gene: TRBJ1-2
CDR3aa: CASSLDVGAGDGYTF

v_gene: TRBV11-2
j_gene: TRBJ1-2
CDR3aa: CASSPIDSAFGYGYTF

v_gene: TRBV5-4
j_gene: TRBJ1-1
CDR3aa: CASSYRVPNTEAFF

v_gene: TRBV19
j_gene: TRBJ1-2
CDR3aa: CASSKVQGPATF

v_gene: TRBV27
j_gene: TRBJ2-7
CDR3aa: CASSLYVGRYEQYF

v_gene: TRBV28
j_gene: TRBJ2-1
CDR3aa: CASTRTGSYNEQFF

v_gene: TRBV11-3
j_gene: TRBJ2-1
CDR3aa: CASSHPGGTYNEQFF

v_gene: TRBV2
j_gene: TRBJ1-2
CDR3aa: CASSDPGANYGYTF

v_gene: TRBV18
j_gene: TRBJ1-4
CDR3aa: CASSPPQTTNEKLFF

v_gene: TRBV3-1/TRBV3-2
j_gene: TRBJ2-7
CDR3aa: CASSQLAGAREQYF

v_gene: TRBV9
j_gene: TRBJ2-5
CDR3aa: CASSGSSKETQYF

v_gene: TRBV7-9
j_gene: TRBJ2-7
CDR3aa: CASSPSGTGPYEQYF

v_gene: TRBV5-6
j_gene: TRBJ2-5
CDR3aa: CASSLDTREETQYF

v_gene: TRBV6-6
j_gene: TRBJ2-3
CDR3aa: CASCSGLPGADTQYF

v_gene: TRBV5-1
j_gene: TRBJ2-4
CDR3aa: CASSSGQGFNIQYF

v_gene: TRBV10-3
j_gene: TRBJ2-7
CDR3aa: CAISEGQLISYEQYF

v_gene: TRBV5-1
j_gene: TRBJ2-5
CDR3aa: CASSKGQGKETQYF

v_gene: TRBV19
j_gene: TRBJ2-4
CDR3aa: CASMSRQTGVDIQYF

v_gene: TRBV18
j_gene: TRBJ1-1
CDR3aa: CASQGTRNTEAFF

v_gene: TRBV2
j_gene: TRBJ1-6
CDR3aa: CASSEARQHFRSPLHF

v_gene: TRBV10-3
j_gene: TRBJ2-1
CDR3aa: CAISESDIGGSPYNEQFF

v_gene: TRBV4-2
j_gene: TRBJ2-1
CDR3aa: CASSQDWSGGAWDNEQFF

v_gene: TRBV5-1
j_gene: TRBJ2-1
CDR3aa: CASSLEVWGGHEQFF

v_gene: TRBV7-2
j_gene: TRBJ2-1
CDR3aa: CASSQSGDRGYEQFF

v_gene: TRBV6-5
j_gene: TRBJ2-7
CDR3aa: CASSFATGIYEQYF

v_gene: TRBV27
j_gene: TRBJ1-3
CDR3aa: CASSKTGPGNTIYF

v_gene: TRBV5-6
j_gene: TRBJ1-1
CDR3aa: CASSFLQYTEAFF

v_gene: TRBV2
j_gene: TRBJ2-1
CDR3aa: CASTSGSQYNEQFF

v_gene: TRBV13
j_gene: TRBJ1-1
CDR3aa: CASSATGDTEAFF

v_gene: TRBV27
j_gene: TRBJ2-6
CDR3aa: CASSSAGIPSSGANVLTF

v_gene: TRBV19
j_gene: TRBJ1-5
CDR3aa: CASSIGPGTGTAQPQHF